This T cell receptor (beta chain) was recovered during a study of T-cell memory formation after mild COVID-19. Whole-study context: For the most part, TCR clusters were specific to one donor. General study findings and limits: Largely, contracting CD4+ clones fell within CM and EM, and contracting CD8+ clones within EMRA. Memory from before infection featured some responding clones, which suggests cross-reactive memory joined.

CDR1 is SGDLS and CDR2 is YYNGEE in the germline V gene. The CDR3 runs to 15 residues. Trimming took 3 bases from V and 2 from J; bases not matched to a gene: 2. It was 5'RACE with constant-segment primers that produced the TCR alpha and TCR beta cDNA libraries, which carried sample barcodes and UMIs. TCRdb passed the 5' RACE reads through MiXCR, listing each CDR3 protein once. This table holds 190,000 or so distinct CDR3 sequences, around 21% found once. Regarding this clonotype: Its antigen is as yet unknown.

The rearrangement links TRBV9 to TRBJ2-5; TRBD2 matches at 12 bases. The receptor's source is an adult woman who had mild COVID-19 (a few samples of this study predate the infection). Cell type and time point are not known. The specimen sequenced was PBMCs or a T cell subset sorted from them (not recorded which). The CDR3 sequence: CASSATSGRQETQYF. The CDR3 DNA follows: TGTGCCAGCAGCGCGACTAGCGGGAGACAAGAGACCCAGTACTTC.